This TCR beta chain was identified during a study of T cell repertoires in cytomegalovirus infection. Overall study: Selection of CMV epitopes for the study included recently identified HLA-C-restricted and well-studied HLA-B-restricted ones. In public TCR beta signatures, there were indications of both CMV infection and matching HLA type. Study-wide points: HLA-C-restricted TCR beta clonotypes specific for CMV led the ex vivo response.

Each CDR3 protein gets one entry after TCRdb re-called the reads with MiXCR. The table lists 200,000 to 250,000 distinct CDR3 sequences, around 40% of them singletons. The sample holds many counts of this clonotype. As yet, its antigen is unknown. CDR1 is LGHNT and CDR2 is FRNRAP in the germline V gene. There are 14 residues in the CDR3. The germline V and J ends were trimmed by 4 bases and 8 bases, with 17 bases remaining between them. The chain uses TRBV12-5 and TRBJ1-2; D is undetermined. Sequencing was performed on CD8+ T cells from cultured PBMCs, taken from culture after CMV antigen stimulation. The sequence was obtained from a human donor in good health (CMV status not recorded). Some clones in this sample may be carry-over from other donors' samples. For the CDR3, the DNA is TGTGCTAGTGGTTCTGCAGCGCCTCAGGAGGGCTACACCTTC. Its protein product is CASGSAAPQEGYTF.